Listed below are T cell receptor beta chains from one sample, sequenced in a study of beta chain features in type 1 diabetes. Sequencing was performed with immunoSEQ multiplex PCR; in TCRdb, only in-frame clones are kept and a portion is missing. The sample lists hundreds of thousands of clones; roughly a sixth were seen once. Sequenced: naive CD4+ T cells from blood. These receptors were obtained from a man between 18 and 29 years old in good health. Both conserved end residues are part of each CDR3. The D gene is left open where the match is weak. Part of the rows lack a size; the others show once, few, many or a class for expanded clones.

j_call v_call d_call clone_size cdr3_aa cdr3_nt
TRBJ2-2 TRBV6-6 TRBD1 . CASSWPGGATGELFF TGTGCCAGCAGTTGGCCAGGGGGCGCGACCGGGGAGCTGTTTTTT
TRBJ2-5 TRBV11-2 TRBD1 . CASSLDRQGWETQYF TGTGCCAGCAGCTTAGACCGACAGGGGTGGGAGACCCAGTACTTC
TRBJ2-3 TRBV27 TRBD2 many CASGVGTSGLTDTQYF TGTGCCAGCGGAGTTGGGACTAGCGGGCTGACAGATACGCAGTATTTT
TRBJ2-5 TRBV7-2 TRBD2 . CASSVSGGGLQETQYF TGTGCCAGCAGCGTTAGCGGGGGCGGCTTACAAGAGACCCAGTACTTC
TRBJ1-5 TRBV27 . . CASSPRGSLQPQHF TGTGCCAGCAGTCCCCGAGGCTCGCTACAGCCCCAGCATTTT
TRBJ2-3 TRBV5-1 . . CASSLARVPLTDTQYF TGCGCCAGCAGCTTGGCCAGGGTTCCGTTGACAGATACGCAGTATTTT
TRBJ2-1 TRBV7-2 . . CASSLVLRGPSYNEQFF TGTGCCAGCAGCTTAGTTCTTCGGGGGCCTTCCTACAATGAGCAGTTCTTC
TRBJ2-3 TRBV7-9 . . CASSLARITLYADTQYF TGTGCCAGCAGCTTAGCGCGAATCACATTGTACGCAGATACGCAGTATTTT
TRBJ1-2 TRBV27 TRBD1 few CASSSGQGQPGDYGYTF TGTGCCAGCAGCTCGGGACAGGGACAGCCGGGGGACTATGGCTACACCTTC
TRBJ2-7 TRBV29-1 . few CSVEETHYEQYF TGCAGCGTTGAAGAGACACACTACGAGCAGTACTTC
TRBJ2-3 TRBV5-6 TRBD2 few CASSPTSGSYTDTQYF TGTGCCAGCAGCCCTACTAGCGGGAGCTACACAGATACGCAGTATTTT
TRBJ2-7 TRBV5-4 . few CASSQQGQPSYEQYF TGTGCCAGCAGCCAGCAGGGGCAACCGTCCTACGAGCAGTACTTC
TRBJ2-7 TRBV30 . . CAWRRGEIGSYEQYF TGTGCCTGGAGACGGGGCGAGATCGGGTCCTACGAGCAGTACTTC
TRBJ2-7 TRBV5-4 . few CASSQGQGSYEQYF TGTGCCAGCAGCCAAGGGCAGGGCTCCTACGAGCAGTACTTC
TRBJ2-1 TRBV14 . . CASSQMVGHNEQFF TGTGCCAGCAGCCAAATGGTAGGTCACAATGAGCAGTTCTTC
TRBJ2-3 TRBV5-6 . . CASSLGVLTDTQYF TGTGCCAGCAGCTTGGGGGTACTCACAGATACGCAGTATTTT
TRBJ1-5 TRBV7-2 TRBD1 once CASSAGTAASQPQHF TGTGCCAGCAGCGCCGGGACAGCTGCTAGCCAGCCCCAGCATTTT
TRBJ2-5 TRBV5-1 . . CASSLAPGGAIQETQYF TGCGCCAGCAGCTTGGCCCCTGGCGGGGCTATTCAAGAGACCCAGTACTTC
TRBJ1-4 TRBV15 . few CATSREGSATNEKLFF TGTGCCACCAGCAGGGAGGGGAGCGCAACTAATGAAAAACTGTTTTTT
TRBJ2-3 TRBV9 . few CASSAYSASGTDTQYF TGTGCCAGCAGCGCCTACAGCGCTAGCGGCACAGATACGCAGTATTTT
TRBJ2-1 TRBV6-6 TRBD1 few CASKDRAVLEQFF TGTGCCAGCAAGGACAGGGCAGTACTCGAGCAGTTCTTC
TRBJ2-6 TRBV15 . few CATSRDPGGANVLTF TGTGCCACCAGCAGAGACCCGGGTGGGGCCAACGTCCTGACTTTC
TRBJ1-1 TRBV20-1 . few CSARLNTEAFF TGCAGTGCCCGTTTGAACACTGAAGCTTTCTTT
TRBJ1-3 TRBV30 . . CAWSKAVAGNTIYF TGTGCCTGGAGTAAGGCAGTCGCTGGAAACACCATATATTTT
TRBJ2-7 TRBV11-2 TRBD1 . CASSTLTGMSYEQYF TGTGCCAGCAGCACTCTGACAGGGATGAGCTACGAGCAGTACTTC
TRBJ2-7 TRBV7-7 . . CASSLEAGHEQYF TGTGCTAGCAGCTTAGAGGCGGGACACGAGCAGTACTTC
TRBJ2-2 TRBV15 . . CATSRVIVAGELFF TGTGCCACCAGCAGAGTAATAGTCGCCGGGGAGCTGTTTTTT
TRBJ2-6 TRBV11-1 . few CASAFSGANVLTF TGTGCCAGCGCTTTCTCTGGGGCCAACGTCCTGACTTTC
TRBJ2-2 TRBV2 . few CASRPHVGELFF TGTGCCAGCAGGCCCCATGTTGGGGAGCTGTTTTTT